This T cell receptor beta chain was captured by sequencing in a study of T-cell reconstitution after alpha-beta-depleted transplantation in children. Study findings and constraints: Several hundred expanded graft clones reportedly were the source of alpha-beta T cells about two months after transplant. T-cell counts and diversity at one year post-transplant came mainly from newly produced T cells. Several patients had high TCRbeta diversity at day 60; it came from surviving recipient T cells and thymic progenitors.

This clonotype was recorded at least ten times. The antigen is unknown. Unique molecular identifiers were used in preparing the TCRbeta library. MiXCR, applied by TCRdb to the PCR reads, yields one record per CDR3 protein. The sample lists approximately 630,000 distinct CDR3 sequences, roughly 13% occurring once. Germline lookup yields CDR1 SQVTM and CDR2 ANQGSEA. This CDR3 contains 13 residues. The V end lost 7 bases, the J end lost 1 base, and 13 bases lay between the germline ends. The receptor's source is a girl aged 2 to 9 with congenital amegakaryocytic thrombocytopenia, due to receive a stem cell transplant. The sample in question was PBMCs, obtained before TCRalphabeta/CD19-depleted stem cell transplant. V and J are TRBV29-1 and TRBJ1-1, with D tentatively TRBD1 (5 bases). DNA of the CDR3: TGCAGCGCCGCCGTGGGGGGGAACACTGAAGCTTTCTTT. Its translation: CSAAVGGNTEAFF.